A selection of T cell receptor beta chains follows, all from one sample in a study of cytomegalovirus exposure and HLA in healthy donors. Using immunoSEQ multiplex PCR, the repertoire was profiled, and TCRdb retains in-frame clones only, with some absent. Here the sample spans approximately 100,000 clones, 9.4% being singletons. Sequencing was performed on PBMCs. The receptor set was obtained from a man aged 45 to 65 in good health and CMV-seropositive. The CDR3 runs from the conserved cysteine through the conserved F or W.

V: TRBV18; CDR3: CASSPPGQGTQLFF
V: TRBV5-6; CDR3: CASSLLAGGANYGYTF
V: TRBV28; CDR3: CASSSDREGVTYERQYF
V: TRBV6-6; CDR3: CASGSGQGADGNTIYF
V: TRBV5-4; CDR3: CARSFSRGAEQYF
V: TRBV30; CDR3: CAWSPSQETQYF
V: TRBV18; CDR3: CASSPPTGGSGELFF
V: TRBV11-1; CDR3: CASSPGPSYNEQFF
V: TRBV21-1; CDR3: CASSKDGGIYYNEQFF
V: TRBV16; CDR3: CASSKDRNYGYTF
V: TRBV5-1; CDR3: CASSFGQGRVTDTQYF
V: TRBV5-1; CDR3: CASSVQGSMNTEAFF
V: TRBV5-4; CDR3: CASSLAAGLSPHTDTQYF
V: TRBV15; CDR3: CATSRDVSPDTQYF
V: TRBV2; CDR3: CASKGQGEGNTIYF
V: TRBV30; CDR3: CAWSSKGLNNSPLHF
V: TRBV2; CDR3: CASRLGTGEETQYF
V: TRBV29-1; CDR3: CSVGVNTEAFF
V: TRBV7-8; CDR3: CASSVEYEQYF
V: TRBV5-1; CDR3: CASSPDRVGGELFF
V: TRBV9; CDR3: CASSVDRGDSPLHF
V: TRBV14; CDR3: CASSQDLQLGYTF
V: TRBV2; CDR3: CASSEGDRQAFF
V: TRBV6-4; CDR3: CASSEEGAGGYTF
V: TRBV18; CDR3: CASSQSGRSGANVLTF
V: TRBV2; CDR3: CASSEVGQGYEQYF
V: TRBV7-2; CDR3: CASSLLGTSGNNEQFF
V: TRBV7-9; CDR3: CASSSGGAPDLNYGYTF
V: TRBV6-1; CDR3: CASSDQDRGGEKLFF
V: TRBV7-9; CDR3: CASSLARTGSHYTF
V: TRBV7-9; CDR3: CASSLLGLAGPQETQYF
V: TRBV5-1; CDR3: CASSSVTSGNTGELFF
V: TRBV6-1; CDR3: CASSEDRSWRTEAFF
V: TRBV28; CDR3: CASRTATGEAFF
V: TRBV12-5; CDR3: CASASGIKGETQYF
V: TRBV27; CDR3: CASSLSLGMGYNEQFF
V: TRBV27; CDR3: CASSSTGEWGDTGELFF
V: TRBV7-8; CDR3: CASSLRQGNQETQYF
V: TRBV7-2; CDR3: CASSGDRTKRSEQFF
V: TRBV13; CDR3: CASSEREAGHTGELFF
V: TRBV14; CDR3: CASSQDSVLGYNEQFF
V: TRBV5-1; CDR3: CASSLDSGGWGTDTQYF
V: TRBV5-1; CDR3: CASSPGQGWYEQYF
V: TRBV28; CDR3: CASLVSRAPYEQYF
V: TRBV7-6; CDR3: CASSRLAGGSYSYNEQFF
V: TRBV2; CDR3: CASSEARAAYGYTF
V: TRBV19; CDR3: CAAGSAGVRVGTQYF
V: TRBV5-6; CDR3: CASSDFGPPGRVGETQYF
V: TRBV2; CDR3: CASSEISWGTGMYEQYF
V: TRBV6-1; CDR3: CASKVGQGYGYTF
V: TRBV5-1; CDR3: CASSRETEAFF
V: TRBV2; CDR3: CASRTLAGGTGEQYF